Only a few counts were recorded for the clone carrying this TCR beta chain. This sample is part of a study of T cell repertoires in cytomegalovirus infection. TCRdb used MiXCR to reprocess the reads, holding one entry per CDR3 protein. The sample records around 530,000 distinct CDR3 sequences, about a quarter being singletons. The CDR3 runs to 14 residues. The V gene lost 4 bases and the J gene lost 8 bases, with 14 bases spanning the gap. The TCR was taken from a human donor in good health (CMV status not recorded). Some clones in this sample may be carry-over from other donors' samples. Sequenced sample: PBMCs. V is TRBV12-3 or TRBV12-4 and J is TRBJ1-4; D gene uncertain. The CDR3 DNA follows: TGTGCCAGCAGTTCCTCATCGTCCGCCGAAAAACTGTTTTTT. Amino acid sequence: CASSSSSSAEKLFF.